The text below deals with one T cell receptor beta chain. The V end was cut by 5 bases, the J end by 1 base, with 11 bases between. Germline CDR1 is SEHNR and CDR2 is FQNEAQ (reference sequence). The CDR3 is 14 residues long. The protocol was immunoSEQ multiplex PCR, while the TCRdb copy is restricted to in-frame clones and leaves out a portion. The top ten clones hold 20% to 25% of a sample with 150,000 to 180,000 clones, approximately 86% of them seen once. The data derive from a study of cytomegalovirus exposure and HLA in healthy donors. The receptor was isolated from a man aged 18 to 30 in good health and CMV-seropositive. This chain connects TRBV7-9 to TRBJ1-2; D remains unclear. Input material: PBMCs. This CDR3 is CASSARTLNYGYTF. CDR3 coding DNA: TGTGCCAGCAGCGCCCGTACTCTTAACTATGGCTACACCTTC.